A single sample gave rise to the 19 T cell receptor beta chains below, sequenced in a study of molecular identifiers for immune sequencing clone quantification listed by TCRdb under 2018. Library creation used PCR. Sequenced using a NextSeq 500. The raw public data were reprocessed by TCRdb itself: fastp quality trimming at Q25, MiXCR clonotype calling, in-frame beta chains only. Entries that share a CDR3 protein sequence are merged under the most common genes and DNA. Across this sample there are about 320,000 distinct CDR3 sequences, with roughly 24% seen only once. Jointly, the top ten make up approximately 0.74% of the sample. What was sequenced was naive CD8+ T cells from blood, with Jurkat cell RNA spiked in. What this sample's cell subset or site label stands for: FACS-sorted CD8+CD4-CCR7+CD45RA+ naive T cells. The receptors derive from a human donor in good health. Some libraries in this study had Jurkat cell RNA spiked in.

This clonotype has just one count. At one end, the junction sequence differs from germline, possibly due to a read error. CDR3 loop: CASSGGQGYIGNQPRHF. CDR3 nucleotide sequence: TGTGCCAGCAGTGGGGGACAGGGATATATTGGCAATCAGCCCCGGCATTTT. The rearrangement links TRBV6-2 or TRBV6-3 to TRBJ1-5; TRBD1 agrees at 9 bases. The CDR3 spans 17 residues. CDR1 is MNHEY and CDR2 is SVGEGT in the germline V gene.

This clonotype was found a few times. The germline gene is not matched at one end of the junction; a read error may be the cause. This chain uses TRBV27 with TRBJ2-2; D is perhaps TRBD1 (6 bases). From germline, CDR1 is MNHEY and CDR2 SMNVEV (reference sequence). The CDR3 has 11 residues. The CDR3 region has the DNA TGTGCCAGCAGTTTTTCCGCCAAGGGGGTATTT. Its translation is CASSFSAKGVF.

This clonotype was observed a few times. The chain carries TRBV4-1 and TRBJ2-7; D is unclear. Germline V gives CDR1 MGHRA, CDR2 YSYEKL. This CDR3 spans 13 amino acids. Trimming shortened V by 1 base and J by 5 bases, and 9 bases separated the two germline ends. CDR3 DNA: TGCGCCAGCAGCCAAGGAGGCGCGGACGAGCAGTACTTC. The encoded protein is CASSQGGADEQYF.

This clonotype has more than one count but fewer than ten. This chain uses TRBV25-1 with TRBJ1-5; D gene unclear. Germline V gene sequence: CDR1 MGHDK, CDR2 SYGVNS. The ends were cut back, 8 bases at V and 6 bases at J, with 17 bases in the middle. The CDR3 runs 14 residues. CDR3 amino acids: CASSEVAESQPQHF. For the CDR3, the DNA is TGTGCCAGCTCCGAGGTGGCCGAGAGTCAGCCCCAGCATTTT. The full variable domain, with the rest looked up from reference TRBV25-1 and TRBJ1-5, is EADIYQTPRYLVIGTGKKITLECSQTMGHDKMYWYQQDPGMELHLIHYSYGVNSTEKGDLSSESTVSRIRTEHFPLTLESARPSHTSQYLCASSEVAESQPQHFGDGTRLSIL.

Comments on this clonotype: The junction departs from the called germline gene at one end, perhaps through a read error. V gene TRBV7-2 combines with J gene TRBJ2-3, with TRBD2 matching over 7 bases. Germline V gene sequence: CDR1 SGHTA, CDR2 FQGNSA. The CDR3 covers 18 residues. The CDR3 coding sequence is TGTGCCAGCAGCTCTCTGAGACACCTTGCTAGCGGCACAGATACGCAGTTTTTT. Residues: CASSSLRHLASGTDTQFF.

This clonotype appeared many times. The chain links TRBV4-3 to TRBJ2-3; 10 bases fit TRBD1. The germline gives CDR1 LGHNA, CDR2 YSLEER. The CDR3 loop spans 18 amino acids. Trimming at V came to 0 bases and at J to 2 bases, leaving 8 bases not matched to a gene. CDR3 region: CASSQDQGQGVFTDTQYF. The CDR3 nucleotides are TGCGCCAGCAGCCAAGATCAAGGACAGGGGGTTTTCACAGATACGCAGTATTTT.

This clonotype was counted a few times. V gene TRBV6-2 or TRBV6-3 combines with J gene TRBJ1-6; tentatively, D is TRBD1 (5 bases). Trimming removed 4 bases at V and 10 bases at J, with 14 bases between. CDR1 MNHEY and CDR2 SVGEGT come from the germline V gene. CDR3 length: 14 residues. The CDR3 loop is CASSFDSSHSPLHF. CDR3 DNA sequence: TGTGCCAGCAGTTTCGACAGCTCACACTCACCCCTCCACTTT.

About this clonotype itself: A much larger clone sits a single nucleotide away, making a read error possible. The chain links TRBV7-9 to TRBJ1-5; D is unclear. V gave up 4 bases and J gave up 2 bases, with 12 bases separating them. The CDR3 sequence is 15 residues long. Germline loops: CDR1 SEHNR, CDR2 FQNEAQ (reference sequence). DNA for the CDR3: TGTGCCAGCAGCTCTGGACTCTTTGGCAATCAGCCCCAGCATTTT. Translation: CASSSGLFGNQPQHF.

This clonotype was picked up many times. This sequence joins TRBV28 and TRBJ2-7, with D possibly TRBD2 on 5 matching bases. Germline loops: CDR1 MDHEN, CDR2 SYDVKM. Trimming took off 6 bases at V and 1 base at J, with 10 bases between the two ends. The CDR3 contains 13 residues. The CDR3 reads CASRTGNSYEQYF. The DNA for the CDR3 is TGTGCCAGCAGAACCGGGAATTCCTACGAGCAGTACTTC.

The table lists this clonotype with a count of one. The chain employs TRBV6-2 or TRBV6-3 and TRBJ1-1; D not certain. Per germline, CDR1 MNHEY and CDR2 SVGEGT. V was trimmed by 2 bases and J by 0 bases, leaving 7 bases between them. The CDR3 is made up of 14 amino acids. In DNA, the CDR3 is TGTGCCAGCAGTTACGTATTCATGAACACTGAAGCTTTCTTT. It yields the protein CASSYVFMNTEAFF.

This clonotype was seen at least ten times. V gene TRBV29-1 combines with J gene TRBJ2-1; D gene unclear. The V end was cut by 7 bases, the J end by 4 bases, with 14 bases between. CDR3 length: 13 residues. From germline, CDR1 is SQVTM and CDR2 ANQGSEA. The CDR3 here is CSGKGLQYNEQFF. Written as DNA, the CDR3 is TGCAGCGGCAAGGGATTACAATACAATGAGCAGTTCTTC.

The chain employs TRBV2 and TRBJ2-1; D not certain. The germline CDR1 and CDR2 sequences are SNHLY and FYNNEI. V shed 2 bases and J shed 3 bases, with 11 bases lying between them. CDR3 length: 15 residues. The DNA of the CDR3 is TGTGCCAGCAGTGAAAGTTTGGGCAGCTACAATGAGCAGTTCTTC. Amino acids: CASSESLGSYNEQFF.

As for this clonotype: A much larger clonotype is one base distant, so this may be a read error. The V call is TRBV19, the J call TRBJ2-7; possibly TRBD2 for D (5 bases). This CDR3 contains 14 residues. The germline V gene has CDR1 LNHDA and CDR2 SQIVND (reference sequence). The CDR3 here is CARSTASSGYEQYF. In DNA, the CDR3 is TGTGCCAGAAGTACCGCTAGCTCCGGCTACGAGCAGTACTTC.

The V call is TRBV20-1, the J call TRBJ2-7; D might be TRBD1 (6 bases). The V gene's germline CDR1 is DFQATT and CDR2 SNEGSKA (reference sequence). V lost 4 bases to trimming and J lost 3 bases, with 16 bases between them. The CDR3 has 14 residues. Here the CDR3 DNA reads TGCAGTGCTACGTTCCGGACAGACATCTACGAGCAGTACTTC. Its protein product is CSATFRTDIYEQYF.

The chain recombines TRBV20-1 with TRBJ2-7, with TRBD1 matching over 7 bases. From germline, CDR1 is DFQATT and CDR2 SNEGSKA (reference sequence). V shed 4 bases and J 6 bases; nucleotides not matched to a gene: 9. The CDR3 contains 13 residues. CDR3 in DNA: TGCAGTGCTATTGACAGGGTTTCGGGCGAGCAGTACTTC. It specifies CSAIDRVSGEQYF.

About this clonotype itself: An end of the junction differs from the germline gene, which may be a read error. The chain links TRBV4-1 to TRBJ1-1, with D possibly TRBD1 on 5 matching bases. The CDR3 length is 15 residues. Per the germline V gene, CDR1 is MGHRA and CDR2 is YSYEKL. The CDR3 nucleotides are TGCGCCAGCAGCCAAGATCCGGGACGAAACACTAAAGCTTTCTTT. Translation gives CASSQDPGRNTKAFF.

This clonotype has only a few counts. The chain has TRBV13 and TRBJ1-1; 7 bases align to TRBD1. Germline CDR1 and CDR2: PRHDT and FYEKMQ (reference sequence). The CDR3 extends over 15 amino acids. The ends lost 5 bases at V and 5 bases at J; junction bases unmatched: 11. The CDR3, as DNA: TGTGCCAGCAGCGCCCCCCAACAGGGGATAACTGAAGCTTTCTTT. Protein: CASSAPQQGITEAFF.

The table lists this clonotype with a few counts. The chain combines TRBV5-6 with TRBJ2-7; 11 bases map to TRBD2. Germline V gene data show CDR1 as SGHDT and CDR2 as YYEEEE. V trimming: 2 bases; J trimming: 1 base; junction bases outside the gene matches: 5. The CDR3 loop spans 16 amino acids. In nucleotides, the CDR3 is TGTGCCAGCAGCTTCACTAGCGGGGGAGAGTCCTACGAGCAGTACTTC. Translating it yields CASSFTSGGESYEQYF.

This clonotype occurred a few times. The CDR3 is CASSDQGRQETQYF. The CDR3 nucleotides are TGTGCCAGCAGCGATCAGGGACGGCAAGAGACCCAGTACTTC. The chain uses TRBV7-6 and TRBJ2-5, with D possibly being TRBD1 or TRBD2 (5 bases each). The CDR3 is 14 residues long. CDR1 is SGHVS and CDR2 is FNYEAQ in the germline V gene. V was cut by 5 bases and J by 2 bases, with 12 bases left in between.